The rows below give T cell receptor beta chains drawn from one sample of a study of cytomegalovirus exposure and HLA in healthy donors. Only in-frame clones appear in the TCRdb table, and some are missing; sequencing was by immunoSEQ multiplex PCR. This table holds about 120,000 clones, about three fifths found once. Material for sequencing was PBMCs. The source of these receptors is a middle-aged woman in good health and CMV-seropositive. Both conserved end residues are part of each CDR3. The D gene is left open where the match is weak. Some rows have no size entry. The others give once, few or many, or a class for an expanded clone.

.,.,TRBJ2-7,TRBV7-6,TGTGCCAGCAGCTTAGGAGATCCCTACGAGCAGTACTTC,CASSLGDPYEQYF
.,.,TRBJ1-2,TRBV5-4,TGTGCCAGCAGCTATCAAGGGGGGGATGGCTACACCTTC,CASSYQGGDGYTF
TRBD1,.,TRBJ1-2,TRBV9,TGTGCCAGCAGCGGGACAGGGGGGACCGCCTATGGCTACACCTTC,CASSGTGGTAYGYTF
TRBD2,.,TRBJ2-2,TRBV6-5,TGTGCCAGCAGAAGTACTAGCGGGAAGTCCGGGGAGCTGTTTTTT,CASRSTSGKSGELFF
.,.,TRBJ2-2,TRBV7-6,TGTGCCAGCAGCTTGAGGACAGCCTACACCGGGGAGCTGTTTTTT,CASSLRTAYTGELFF
TRBD2,.,TRBJ2-5,TRBV2,TGTGCCAGCAGTGAAGATAGTAGCGGGGGGTGGCAGACCCAGTACTTC,CASSEDSSGGWQTQYF
TRBD1,few,TRBJ1-5,TRBV7-9,TGTGCCAGCAGCTTGGGACAGCTAAATCAGCCCCAGCATTTT,CASSLGQLNQPQHF
.,.,TRBJ2-7,TRBV28,TGTGCCTCGCAGCGATCCTACGAGCAGTACTTC,CASQRSYEQYF
.,few,TRBJ2-1,TRBV14,TGTGCCAGCAGCCAAGATGTGGGCTTTGGTTACAATGAGCAGTTCTTC,CASSQDVGFGYNEQFF
.,few,TRBJ2-5,TRBV11-3,TGTGCCAGCAGCTTAGTCCGGACATCCCCCCAAGAGACCCAGTACTTC,CASSLVRTSPQETQYF
TRBD2,once,TRBJ2-2,TRBV5-6,TGTGCCAGCAGCTTGGCGACTAGCGGGACCGGGGAGCTGTTTTTT,CASSLATSGTGELFF